The clone carrying this T cell receptor beta chain was counted ten times or more. The antigen is not known. The record originates from a study of glioma-infiltrating T cells. CDR3 length equals 14 residues. Looked up from germline, CDR1 is MNHEY and CDR2 is SVGEGT. Trimming removed 2 bases from V and 4 bases from J, with 11 bases in between. Amplification of TCR alpha and beta CDR3 regions from RNA used iRepertoire nested multiplex PCR. TCRdb re-called the multiplex PCR reads with MiXCR, one entry per CDR3 protein. The sample lists fewer than 500,000 distinct CDR3 sequences; roughly two fifths were seen once. General study points: Shared blood CDR3 signature motifs marked patients with low tissue-blood divergence. Tissue and blood shared very few CDR3 sequences.

The clonotype originates from a human donor with low-grade glioma or glioblastoma, undergoing nonglioma brain surgery, or in good health (not recorded which). V gene TRBV6-2 or TRBV6-3 combines with J gene TRBJ1-2; D call uncertain. The sequenced sample was glioma tissue, nonneoplastic brain tissue, or PBMCs (not recorded which). CDR3 region: CASSYAIGSYGYTF. CDR3 sequence (DNA): TGTGCCAGCAGTTACGCGATCGGCAGCTATGGCTACACCTTC.